This TCR beta chain was found in a study of Ad26.COV2.S vaccination and SARS-CoV-2 variants. Study information: Once, or twice with 56 days between doses, Ad26.COV2.S was given intramuscularly. Regarding the study as a whole: Those who received the vaccine showed greater spike-specific TCR breadth than those given placebo.

The germline CDR1 and CDR2 sequences are MDHEN and SYDVKM. The CDR3 runs to 14 residues. The V end lost 7 bases, the J end lost 2 bases, and 14 bases lay between the germline ends. A note on this clone: Its cognate antigen is unknown.

The assay was immunoSEQ multiplex PCR, and TCRdb's table has in-frame clones only and misses some. The profile covers 300,000 to 400,000 clones, with around nine tenths appearing a single time and around 4.5% taken by the ten largest. The treatment: some 20 received Ad26.COV2.S at low or high dose, single or two shots; roughly five received placebo; per-sample allocation not given. Sampling occurred on day 63 after the first vaccine or placebo injection. V is TRBV28 and J is TRBJ1-1; D might be TRBD1 (6 bases). The origin of this receptor is a person aged 18-65 years who received the Ad26.COV2.S COVID-19 vaccine or a placebo. The sequencing used peripheral blood, collected in a trial of Ad26.COV2.S vaccine versus placebo. CDR3 protein: CASKGGQPNTEAFF. The DNA for the CDR3 is TGTGCCAGCAAGGGCGGACAGCCTAACACTGAAGCTTTCTTT.